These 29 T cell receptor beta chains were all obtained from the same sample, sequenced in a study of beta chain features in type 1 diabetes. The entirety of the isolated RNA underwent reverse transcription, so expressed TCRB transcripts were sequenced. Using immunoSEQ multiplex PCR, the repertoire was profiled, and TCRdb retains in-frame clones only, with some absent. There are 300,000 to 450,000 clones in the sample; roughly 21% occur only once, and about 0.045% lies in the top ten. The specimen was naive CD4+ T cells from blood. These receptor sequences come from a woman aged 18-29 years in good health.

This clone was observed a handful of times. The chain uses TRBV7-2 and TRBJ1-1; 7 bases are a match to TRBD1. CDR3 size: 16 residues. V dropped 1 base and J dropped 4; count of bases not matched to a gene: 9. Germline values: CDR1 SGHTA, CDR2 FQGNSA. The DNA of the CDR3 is TGTGCCAGCAGCTTAGACCACAGGGGTGCGGGCACTGAAGCTTTCTTT. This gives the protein CASSLDHRGAGTEAFF.

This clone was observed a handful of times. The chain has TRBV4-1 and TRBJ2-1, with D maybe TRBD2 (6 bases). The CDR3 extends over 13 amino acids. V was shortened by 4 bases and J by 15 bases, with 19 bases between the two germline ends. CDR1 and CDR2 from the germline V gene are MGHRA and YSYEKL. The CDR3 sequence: CASSLERDSKRFF. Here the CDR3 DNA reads TGCGCCAGCAGCCTAGAAAGGGACTCCAAGCGGTTCTTC.

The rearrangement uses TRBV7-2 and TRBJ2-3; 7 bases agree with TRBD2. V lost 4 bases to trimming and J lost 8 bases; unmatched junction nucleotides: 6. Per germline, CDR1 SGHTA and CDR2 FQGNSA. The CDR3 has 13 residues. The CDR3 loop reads CASSSWGGVTQYF. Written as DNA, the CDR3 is TGTGCCAGCAGCTCCTGGGGGGGGGTTACGCAGTATTTT.

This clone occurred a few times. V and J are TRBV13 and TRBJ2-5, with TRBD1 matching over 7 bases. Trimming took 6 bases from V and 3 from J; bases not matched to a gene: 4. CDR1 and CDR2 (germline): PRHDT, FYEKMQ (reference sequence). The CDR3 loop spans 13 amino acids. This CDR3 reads CASRLTGEETQYF. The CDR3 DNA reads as TGTGCCAGCAGGTTAACAGGGGAAGAGACCCAGTACTTC.

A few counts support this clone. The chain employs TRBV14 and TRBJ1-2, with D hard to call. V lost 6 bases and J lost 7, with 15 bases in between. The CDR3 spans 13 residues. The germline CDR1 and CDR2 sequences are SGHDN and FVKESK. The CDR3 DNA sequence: TGTGCCAGCAGGTTACGCAGGACTTCTGGCTACACCTTC. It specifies CASRLRRTSGYTF.

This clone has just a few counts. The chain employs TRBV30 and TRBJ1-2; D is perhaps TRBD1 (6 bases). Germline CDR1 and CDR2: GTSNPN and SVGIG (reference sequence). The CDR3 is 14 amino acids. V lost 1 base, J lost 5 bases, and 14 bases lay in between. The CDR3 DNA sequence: TGTGCCTGGAGTGAACCATACAGGGCTTATGGCTACACCTTC. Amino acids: CAWSEPYRAYGYTF.

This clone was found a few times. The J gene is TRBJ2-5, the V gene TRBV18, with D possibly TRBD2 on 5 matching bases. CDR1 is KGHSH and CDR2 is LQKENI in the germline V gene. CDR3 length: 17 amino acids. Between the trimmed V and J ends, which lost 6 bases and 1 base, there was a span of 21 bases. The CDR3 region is CASSPAQSSGIQETQYF. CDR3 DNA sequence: TGTGCCAGCTCCCCGGCCCAGAGCTCGGGGATCCAAGAGACCCAGTACTTC.

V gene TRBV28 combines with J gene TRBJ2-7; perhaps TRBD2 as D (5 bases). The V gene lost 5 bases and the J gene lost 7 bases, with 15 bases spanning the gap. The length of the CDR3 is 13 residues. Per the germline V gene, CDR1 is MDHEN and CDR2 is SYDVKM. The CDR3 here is CASSPPDRREQYF. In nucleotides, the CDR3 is TGTGCCAGCAGTCCCCCGGATAGGAGGGAGCAGTACTTC.

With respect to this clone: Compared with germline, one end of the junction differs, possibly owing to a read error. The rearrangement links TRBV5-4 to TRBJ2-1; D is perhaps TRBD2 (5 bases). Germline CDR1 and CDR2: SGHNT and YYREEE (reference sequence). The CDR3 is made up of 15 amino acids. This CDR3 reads CASSLGAASYNEQFF. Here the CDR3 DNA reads TGTGCCAGCAGTTTGGGAGCGGCAAGCTACAATGAGCAGTTCTTC.

The chain's CDR3 is CAWSVVRRSNQPQHF. For the CDR3, the DNA is TGTGCCTGGAGTGTAGTAAGGAGAAGCAATCAGCCCCAGCATTTT. This chain joins TRBV30 and TRBJ1-5; D ambiguous. CDR1 is GTSNPN, CDR2 SVGIG, per germline (reference sequence). There are 15 residues in the CDR3. The ends were cut back, 0 bases at V and 1 base at J, with 10 bases in the middle.

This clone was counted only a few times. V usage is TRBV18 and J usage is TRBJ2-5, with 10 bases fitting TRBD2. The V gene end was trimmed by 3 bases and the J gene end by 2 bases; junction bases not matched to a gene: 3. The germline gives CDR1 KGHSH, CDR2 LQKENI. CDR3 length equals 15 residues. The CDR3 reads CASSPIAGGQETQYF. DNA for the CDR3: TGTGCCAGCTCACCGATAGCGGGGGGTCAAGAGACCCAGTACTTC.

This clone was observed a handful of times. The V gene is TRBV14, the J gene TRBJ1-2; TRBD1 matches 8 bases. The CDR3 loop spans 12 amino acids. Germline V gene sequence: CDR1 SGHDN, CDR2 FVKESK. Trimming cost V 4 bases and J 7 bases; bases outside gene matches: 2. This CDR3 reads CASSPDRVGYTF. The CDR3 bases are TGTGCCAGCAGCCCGGACAGGGTTGGCTACACCTTC.

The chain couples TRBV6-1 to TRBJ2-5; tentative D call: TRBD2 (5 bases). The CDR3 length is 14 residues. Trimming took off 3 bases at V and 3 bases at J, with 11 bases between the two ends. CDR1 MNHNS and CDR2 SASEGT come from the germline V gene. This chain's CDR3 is CASSDLVGKETQYF. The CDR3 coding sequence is TGTGCCAGCAGTGACCTGGTCGGGAAAGAGACCCAGTACTTC.

The CDR3, as DNA: TGTGCCAGCAGCTCGCAGGGAACGAGCAATCAGCCCCAGCATTTT. It yields the protein CASSSQGTSNQPQHF. The chain recombines TRBV7-2 with TRBJ1-5, with D possibly matching TRBD1 (5 bases). V was shortened by 4 bases and J by 1 base, with 11 bases between the two germline ends. The germline V gene has CDR1 SGHTA and CDR2 FQGNSA. This CDR3 spans 15 amino acids.

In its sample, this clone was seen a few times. The CDR3 bases are TGTGCCAGCAGCTTAGGACAGGGACTCAATCAGCCCCAGCATTTT. It specifies CASSLGQGLNQPQHF. The chain joins TRBV7-2 to TRBJ1-5, with 7 positions matching TRBD1. Germline V gives CDR1 SGHTA, CDR2 FQGNSA. This CDR3 region has 15 residues. The ends lost 1 base at V and 3 bases at J; junction bases unmatched: 3.

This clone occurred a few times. In DNA, the CDR3 is TGTGCCAGAGAACTAGCGGGCCTTGCGCTGCTGATCTACGAGCAGTACTTC. This codes for CARELAGLALLIYEQYF. This chain links TRBV25-1 with TRBJ2-7, with 9 positions matching TRBD2. V shed 9 bases and J 3 bases; nucleotides not matched to a gene: 18. Germline CDR1 is MGHDK and CDR2 is SYGVNS. The CDR3 extends over 17 amino acids.

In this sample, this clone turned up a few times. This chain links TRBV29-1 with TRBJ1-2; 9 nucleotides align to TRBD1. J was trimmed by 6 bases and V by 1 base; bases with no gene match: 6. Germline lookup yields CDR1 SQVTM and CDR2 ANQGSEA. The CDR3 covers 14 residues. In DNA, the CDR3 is TGCAGCGTTGAAGCTACAGGGGGCGCGGATGGCTACACCTTC. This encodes CSVEATGGADGYTF.

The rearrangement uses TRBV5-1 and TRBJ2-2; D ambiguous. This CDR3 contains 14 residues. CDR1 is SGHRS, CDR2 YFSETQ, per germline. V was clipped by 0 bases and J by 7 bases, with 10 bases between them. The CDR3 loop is CASSLGLVGGELFF. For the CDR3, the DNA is TGCGCCAGCAGCTTGGGCCTAGTTGGCGGGGAGCTGTTTTTT.

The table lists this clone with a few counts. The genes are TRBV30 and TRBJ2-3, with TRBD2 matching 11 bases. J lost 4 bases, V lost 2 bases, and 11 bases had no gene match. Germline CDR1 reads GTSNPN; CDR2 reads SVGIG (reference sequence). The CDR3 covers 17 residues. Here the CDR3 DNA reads TGTGCCTGGAGTAACACCGGGACTAGCGGCTTCGCAGATACGCAGTATTTT. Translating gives CAWSNTGTSGFADTQYF.

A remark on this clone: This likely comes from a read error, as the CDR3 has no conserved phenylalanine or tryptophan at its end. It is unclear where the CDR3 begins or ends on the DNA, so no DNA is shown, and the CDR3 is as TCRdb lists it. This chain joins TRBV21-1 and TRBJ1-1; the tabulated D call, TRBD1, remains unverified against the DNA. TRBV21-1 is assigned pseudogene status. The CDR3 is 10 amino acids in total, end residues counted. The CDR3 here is CASSKADRAK.

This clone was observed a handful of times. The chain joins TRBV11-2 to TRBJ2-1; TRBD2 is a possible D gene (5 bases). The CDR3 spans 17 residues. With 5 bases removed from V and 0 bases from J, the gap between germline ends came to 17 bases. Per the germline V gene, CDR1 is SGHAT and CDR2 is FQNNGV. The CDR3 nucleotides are TGTGCCAGCAGCCAACCAGAGGGAATAAGCTCCTACAATGAGCAGTTCTTC. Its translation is CASSQPEGISSYNEQFF.

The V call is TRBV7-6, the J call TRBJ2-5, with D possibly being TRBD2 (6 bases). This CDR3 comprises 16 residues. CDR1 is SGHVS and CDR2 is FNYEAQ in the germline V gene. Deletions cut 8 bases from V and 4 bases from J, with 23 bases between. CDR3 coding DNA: TGTGCCAGCTATCCCGGAGGAGGGGCGGGGCCAGAGACCCAGTACTTC. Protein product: CASYPGGGAGPETQYF.

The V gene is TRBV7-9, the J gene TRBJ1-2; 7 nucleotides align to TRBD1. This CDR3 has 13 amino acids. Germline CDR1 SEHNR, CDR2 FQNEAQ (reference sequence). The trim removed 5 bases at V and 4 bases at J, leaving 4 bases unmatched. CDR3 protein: CASSRQGPYGYTF. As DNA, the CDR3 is TGTGCCAGCAGCCGACAGGGACCCTATGGCTACACCTTC.

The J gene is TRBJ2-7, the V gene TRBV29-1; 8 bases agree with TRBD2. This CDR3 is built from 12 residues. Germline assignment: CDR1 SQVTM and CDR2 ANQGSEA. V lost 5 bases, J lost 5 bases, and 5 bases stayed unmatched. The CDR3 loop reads CSVRRGAHEQYF. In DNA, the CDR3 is TGCAGCGTTAGGCGGGGGGCCCACGAGCAGTACTTC.

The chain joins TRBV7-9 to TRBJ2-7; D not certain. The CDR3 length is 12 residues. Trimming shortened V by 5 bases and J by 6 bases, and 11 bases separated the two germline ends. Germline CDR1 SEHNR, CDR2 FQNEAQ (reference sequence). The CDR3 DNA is TGTGCCAGCAGCCCCCTCGCGGCCGAGCAGTACTTC. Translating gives CASSPLAAEQYF. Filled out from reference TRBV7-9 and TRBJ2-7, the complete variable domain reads DTGVSQNPRHKITKRGQNVTFRCDPISEHNRLYWYRQTLGQGPEFLTYFQNEAQLEKSRLLSDRFSAERPKGSFSTLEIQRTEQGDSAMYLCASSPLAAEQYFGPGTRLTVT.

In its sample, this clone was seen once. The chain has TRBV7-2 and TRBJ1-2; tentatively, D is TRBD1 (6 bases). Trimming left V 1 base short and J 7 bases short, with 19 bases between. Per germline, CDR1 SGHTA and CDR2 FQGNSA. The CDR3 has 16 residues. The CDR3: CASSLVYQGRTVGYTF. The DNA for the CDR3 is TGTGCCAGCAGCTTAGTATATCAGGGGCGAACGGTTGGCTACACCTTC.

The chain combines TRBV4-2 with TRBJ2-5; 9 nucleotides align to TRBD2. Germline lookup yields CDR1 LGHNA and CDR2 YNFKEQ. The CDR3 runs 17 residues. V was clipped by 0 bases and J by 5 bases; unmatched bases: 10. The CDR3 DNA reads TGTGCCAGCAGCCAAGATCTGACTAGCGGCCCCGGCGAGACCCAGTACTTC. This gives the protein CASSQDLTSGPGETQYF.

For the CDR3, the DNA is TGTGCCAGCAGCGCCAGACTAGCGGGAGCCATAGATGAGCAGTACTTC. This gives the protein CASSARLAGAIDEQYF. The chain has TRBV5-4 and TRBJ2-7, with 12 bases fitting TRBD2. The junction had 12 bases not matched to a gene; V was cut back by 4 bases and J by 7 bases. Germline lookup yields CDR1 SGHNT and CDR2 YYREEE (reference sequence). This CDR3 has 16 residues.

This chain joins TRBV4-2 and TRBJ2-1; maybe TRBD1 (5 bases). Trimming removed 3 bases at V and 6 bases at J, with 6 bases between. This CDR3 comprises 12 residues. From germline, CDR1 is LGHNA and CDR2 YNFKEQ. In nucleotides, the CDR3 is TGTGCCAGCAGCCACAGGGTCAATGAGCAGTTCTTC. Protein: CASSHRVNEQFF.